The 6 T cell receptor beta chains below were found in one sample sequenced in a study of shared clonotypes between healthy human individuals. Sequencing was performed with immunoSEQ multiplex PCR; in TCRdb, only in-frame clones are kept and a portion is missing. The sample lists a few hundred thousand clones; roughly 97% were seen once. Sequenced input: naive CD4+ T cells sorted from blood. Documented subset: CD45RA+ positively selected. The receptors shown here come from a woman in her 30s in good health.

V and J are TRBV28 and TRBJ1-1; no reliable D call. The CDR3 runs to 13 residues. Trimming shortened V by 6 bases and J by 0 bases, and 8 bases separated the two germline ends. From germline, CDR1 is MDHEN and CDR2 SYDVKM. CDR3 coding DNA: TGTGCCAGCAGGGAGACTGTGAACACTGAAGCTTTCTTT. As protein: CASRETVNTEAFF.

V is TRBV7-2 and J is TRBJ2-1; TRBD2 matches 8 bases. Trimming took 5 bases from V and 12 from J; bases not matched to a gene: 6. This CDR3 is built from 12 residues. The germline V gene encodes CDR1 SGHTA and CDR2 FQGNSA. CDR3 protein: CASSPTSEAQFF. In DNA form, the CDR3 reads TGTGCCAGCAGCCCGACTAGCGAAGCGCAGTTCTTC.

J is TRBJ2-1 and V is TRBV18; 16 bases are shared with TRBD2. V shed 2 bases and J 2 bases; nucleotides not matched to a gene: 3. Germline assignment: CDR1 KGHSH and CDR2 LQKENI. The CDR3 runs 18 residues. DNA for the CDR3: TGTGCCAGCTCACCAACGGGACTAGCGGGAGGGCCCTACAATGAGCAGTTCTTC. This translates into CASSPTGLAGGPYNEQFF.

This chain joins TRBV5-8 and TRBJ2-1, with 9 bases that match TRBD2. The junction had 1 base not matched to a gene; V was cut back by 0 bases and J by 3 bases. The CDR3 is made up of 15 amino acids. Germline V gene sequence: CDR1 SGHTS, CDR2 YDEGEE. The CDR3 DNA is TGTGCCAGCAGCTTGGGACTAGCGGTCTACAATGAGCAGTTCTTC. Its protein product is CASSLGLAVYNEQFF.

The V gene is TRBV29-1, the J gene TRBJ1-1; 7 nucleotides align to TRBD1. Germline values: CDR1 SQVTM, CDR2 ANQGSEA. The length of the CDR3 is 14 residues. V was pared by 5 bases and J by 4 bases, with 10 bases of the junction left unmatched. CDR3 in amino acids: CSVLKTGPATEAFF. CDR3 DNA sequence: TGCAGCGTTCTAAAGACAGGGCCGGCCACTGAAGCTTTCTTT.

About this clone itself: Other nucleotide sequences from this sample produce the same CDR3. The rearrangement links TRBV5-1 to TRBJ2-7; D is unclear. The ends were cut back, 0 bases at V and 4 bases at J, with 8 bases in the middle. CDR1 and CDR2 (germline): SGHRS, YFSETQ. This CDR3 is 13 amino acids long. The CDR3 nucleotides read TGCGCCAGCAGCTTGGCTATGACATACGAGCAGTACTTC. Translation gives CASSLAMTYEQYF. The whole variable domain, remainder taken from reference TRBV5-1 and TRBJ2-7, is KAGVTQTPRYLIKTRGQQVTLSCSPISGHRSVSWYQQTPGQGLQFLFEYFSETQRNKGNFPGRFSGRQFSNSRSEMNVSTLELGDSALYLCASSLAMTYEQYFGPGTRLTVT.